One sample yielded the 25 T cell receptor beta chains listed below, sequenced in a study of control samples from healthy donors and cancer patients. The data were produced by immunoSEQ multiplex PCR, yet TCRdb's version contains in-frame clones alone and is incomplete. The sample comprises about 40,000 clones, approximately 90% of which are singletons, and roughly 3.5% rests with the top ten. Specimen: blood. The receptors stem from a woman aged 45-65 years in good health.

The DNA of the CDR3 is TGTGCCAGTACCTTGGGGGGGGGCAACAACAATGAGCAGTTCTTC. Translation: CASTLGGGNNNEQFF. The rearrangement joins TRBV19 to TRBJ2-1; a possible D gene is TRBD2 (7 bases). Looked up from germline, CDR1 is LNHDA and CDR2 is SQIVND (reference sequence). The CDR3 is 15 residues long. V lost 7 bases and J lost 5, with 18 bases in between.

The chain recombines TRBV13 with TRBJ1-1; no clear D. Germline CDR1 and CDR2: PRHDT and FYEKMQ (reference sequence). This CDR3 is 15 amino acids long. V lost 2 bases and J 0 bases, leaving 10 bases between the germline ends. The CDR3 DNA follows: TGTGCCAGCAGCTTAAATCACAGAATGAACACTGAAGCTTTCTTT. Translating gives CASSLNHRMNTEAFF.

The chain carries TRBV10-3 and TRBJ2-2; tentative D call: TRBD2 (5 bases). The germline gives CDR1 ENHRY, CDR2 SYGVKD. V lost 4 bases, J lost 6 bases, and 15 bases lay in between. CDR3 length: 15 residues. The chain's CDR3 is CAISGARTLAGELFF. The CDR3 coding sequence is TGTGCCATCAGTGGCGCCAGGACTTTGGCCGGGGAGCTGTTTTTT.

The chain is built from TRBV29-1 and TRBJ1-1, with 7 bases fitting TRBD1. The CDR3 contains 12 residues. Germline V gene data show CDR1 as SQVTM and CDR2 as ANQGSEA. The CDR3 nucleotides read TGCAGAACCGGGACAGCGGACACTGAAGCTTTCTTT. It codes for CRTGTADTEAFF.

The V and J genes are TRBV3-1 (or the pseudogene TRBV3-2) and TRBJ1-1; D perhaps matches TRBD1 (6 bases). The V end was cut by 2 bases, the J end by 8 bases, with 9 bases between. The CDR3 runs 12 residues. Germline V CDR1 and CDR2: LGHDT, YNNKEL (reference sequence). CDR3: CASSQTGLEAFF. The CDR3 region has the DNA TGTGCCAGCAGCCAAACAGGGTTAGAAGCTTTCTTT.

The CDR3 loop reads CASSVAPTVNTEAFF. The CDR3 DNA reads as TGTGCCAGCAGCGTAGCTCCGACAGTGAACACTGAAGCTTTCTTT. The chain links TRBV9 to TRBJ1-1; possible D gene TRBD1, 5 bases. Per the germline V gene, CDR1 is SGDLS and CDR2 is YYNGEE. This CDR3 spans 15 amino acids. V was trimmed by 0 bases and J by 0 bases, leaving 9 bases between them.

The gene calls are TRBV11-3 and TRBJ1-3, with 9 bases fitting TRBD1. The length of the CDR3 is 15 residues. Trimming at V came to 5 bases and at J to 2 bases, leaving 4 bases not matched to a gene. Germline CDR1 and CDR2: SGHNT and YENEEA. The CDR3 here is CASSPGQGPGNTIYF. CDR3 nucleotide sequence: TGTGCCAGCAGCCCCGGACAGGGGCCTGGAAACACCATATATTTT.

This clone was seen only once. The genes are TRBV6-6 and TRBJ1-3; D is unresolved. Germline V lookup: CDR1 MNHNY, CDR2 SVGAGI (reference sequence). This CDR3 has 15 residues. Trimming cost V 7 bases and J 2 bases, with 15 bases left between them. The CDR3, as DNA: TGTGCCAGCACCGCGGGAAGCCAGGCTGGAAACACCATATATTTT. This codes for CASTAGSQAGNTIYF.

The rearrangement uses TRBV7-6 and TRBJ1-1; no reliable D call. The CDR3 is 13 residues long. Germline V gene sequence: CDR1 SGHVS, CDR2 FNYEAQ. V was pared by 2 bases and J by 1 base, with 5 bases between. CDR3 in amino acids: CASSLSRNTEAFF. The CDR3 coding sequence is TGTGCCAGCAGCTTAAGTCGGAACACTGAAGCTTTCTTT.

The rearrangement uses TRBV6-2 or TRBV6-3 and TRBJ1-1; no firm D call. CDR3 length: 15 amino acids. V lost 4 bases to trimming and J lost 2 bases, with 14 bases between them. Germline CDR1 and CDR2: MNHEY and SVGEGT. The CDR3 loop reads CASSSHPGINTEAFF. CDR3 coding DNA: TGTGCCAGCAGTTCGCACCCGGGGATCAACACTGAAGCTTTCTTT.

This chain joins TRBV19 and TRBJ1-1; no definite D call. Trimming cost V 6 bases and J 7 bases, with 9 bases left between them. Per germline, CDR1 LNHDA and CDR2 SQIVND (reference sequence). The CDR3 contains 11 residues. The CDR3 reads CASRGSVEAFF. The CDR3, as DNA: TGTGCCAGTAGGGGTAGCGTTGAAGCTTTCTTT.

This chain links TRBV4-3 with TRBJ1-1; the D is unclear. CDR1 LGHNA and CDR2 YSLEER come from the germline V gene. CDR3 size: 14 residues. The V and J ends lost 0 bases and 0 bases respectively, with 5 bases between them. CDR3 region: CASSQERVNTEAFF. The CDR3, as DNA: TGCGCCAGCAGCCAAGAACGGGTGAACACTGAAGCTTTCTTT.

The rearrangement joins TRBV25-1 to TRBJ1-5, with a weak D call TRBD1 (6 bases). V dropped 5 bases and J dropped 4 bases, with 15 bases sitting between them. CDR1 MGHDK and CDR2 SYGVNS come from the germline V gene. The CDR3 covers 15 residues. This chain's CDR3 is CASSQTGTPNQPQHF. Here the CDR3 DNA reads TGTGCCAGCAGTCAAACCGGGACACCAAATCAGCCCCAGCATTTT.

The V call is TRBV6-5, the J call TRBJ1-2; 7 bases match TRBD1. CDR3 size: 16 residues. Germline CDR1 reads MNHEY; CDR2 reads SVGAGI. V was pared by 0 bases and J by 0 bases, with 4 bases of the junction left unmatched. CDR3 loop: CASSYSRQGPNYGYTF. The CDR3 coding sequence is TGTGCCAGCAGTTACTCGAGACAGGGACCTAACTATGGCTACACCTTC.

V gene TRBV3-1 (or the pseudogene TRBV3-2) combines with J gene TRBJ2-3, with TRBD2 identical over 9 bases. CDR3 size: 16 residues. V dropped 0 bases and J dropped 9; count of bases not matched to a gene: 10. Germline CDR1 LGHDT, CDR2 YNNKEL (reference sequence). The CDR3 bases are TGTGCCAGCAGCCAAGAGGGCGGGGGGGCCGCGAGGACGCAGTATTTT. Its translation is CASSQEGGGAARTQYF.

The chain uses TRBV20-1 and TRBJ1-4, with D perhaps TRBD1 (5 bases). Trimming shortened V by 3 bases and J by 4 bases, and 12 bases separated the two germline ends. The CDR3 covers 14 residues. The germline CDR1 and CDR2 sequences are DFQATT and SNEGSKA (reference sequence). CDR3 DNA sequence: TGCAGTGCTAGTAGGGGCCTTGATAATGAAAAACTGTTTTTT. Its translation is CSASRGLDNEKLFF.

The chain is built from TRBV29-1 and TRBJ1-2; D might be TRBD1 (5 bases). The CDR3 sequence is 15 residues long. V shed 2 bases and J shed 5 bases, with 18 bases lying between them. Per germline, CDR1 SQVTM and CDR2 ANQGSEA. The chain's CDR3 is CSVELGDRRSYGYTF. The CDR3 bases are TGCAGCGTTGAATTAGGGGACCGACGTTCGTATGGCTACACCTTC.

The genes are TRBV3-1 (or the pseudogene TRBV3-2) and TRBJ2-1, with D maybe TRBD2 (6 bases). V was clipped by 0 bases and J by 7 bases, with 10 bases between them. Germline V gives CDR1 LGHDT, CDR2 YNNKEL (reference sequence). The CDR3 consists of 14 residues. CDR3 sequence reads: CASSQEGGGNEQFF. Written as DNA, the CDR3 is TGTGCCAGCAGCCAAGAGGGAGGTGGGAATGAGCAGTTCTTC.

This chain uses TRBV6-5 with TRBJ1-2; unclear D gene. The CDR3 totals 15 residues. V dropped 6 bases and J dropped 4 bases, with 18 bases sitting between them. Germline lookup yields CDR1 MNHEY and CDR2 SVGAGI. The CDR3 protein is CASRPTARRSYGYTF. CDR3 in DNA: TGTGCCAGCAGACCCACAGCCCGCAGAAGCTATGGCTACACCTTC.

This chain joins TRBV12-3 or TRBV12-4 and TRBJ1-1; no definite D call. This CDR3 has 11 residues. Here the CDR3 reads CEAAANTEAFF. The CDR3 nucleotides are TGTGAGGCGGCAGCGAACACTGAAGCTTTCTTT.

This sequence joins TRBV30 and TRBJ1-4; possible D gene TRBD1, 5 bases. Germline assignment: CDR1 GTSNPN and CDR2 SVGIG (reference sequence). The CDR3 is 13 residues long. Between the trimmed V and J ends, which lost 2 bases and 8 bases, there was a span of 12 bases. CDR3 sequence reads: CAWSWTIGEKLFF. The CDR3 nucleotides are TGTGCCTGGAGTTGGACAATCGGGGAAAAACTGTTTTTT. Combining the CDR3 with reference TRBV30 and TRBJ1-4 gives the whole variable domain SQTIHQWPATLVQPVGSPLSLECTVEGTSNPNLYWYRQAAGRGLQLLFYSVGIGQISSEVPQNLSASRPQDRQFILSSKKLLLSDSGFYLCAWSWTIGEKLFFGSGTQLSVL.

V gene TRBV7-2 combines with J gene TRBJ2-7; D call uncertain. Germline V lookup: CDR1 SGHTA, CDR2 FQGNSA. V shed 5 bases and J shed 6 bases, with 11 bases lying between them. The CDR3 consists of 12 residues. CDR3 coding DNA: TGTGCCAGCAGCGCCGGACCCTCCGAGCAGTACTTC. This sequence encodes CASSAGPSEQYF.

J is TRBJ1-2 and V is TRBV29-1, with 8 bases matching TRBD1. There are 13 residues in the CDR3. J gave up 4 bases and V 3 bases, and 4 bases lay outside the gene matches. Germline loops: CDR1 SQVTM, CDR2 ANQGSEA. CDR3 residues: CSVEDRASYGYTF. The CDR3 DNA follows: TGCAGCGTTGAGGACAGGGCCAGCTATGGCTACACCTTC.

This rearrangement joins TRBV6-2 or TRBV6-3 to TRBJ2-7; 8 bases map to TRBD2. The germline CDR1 and CDR2 sequences are MNHEY and SVGEGT. The CDR3 extends over 16 amino acids. V was pared by 4 bases and J by 3 bases, with 11 bases of the junction left unmatched. CDR3 coding DNA: TGTGCCAGCAGTTTAGGACTATTTGCGGGGGGCTACGAGCAGTACTTC. Translating it yields CASSLGLFAGGYEQYF.

The chain combines TRBV2 with TRBJ2-3, with 11 bases fitting TRBD2. The germline V gene encodes CDR1 SNHLY and CDR2 FYNNEI. The CDR3 is made up of 16 amino acids. The J segment lost 0 bases and the V segment lost 6 bases, leaving 5 bases of the junction unmatched. The CDR3 bases are TGTGCCAGCAGCCGGCTAGCGGGGGGTAGCACAGATACGCAGTATTTT. Protein sequence: CASSRLAGGSTDTQYF.